One sample yielded the 27 T cell receptor beta chains listed below, sequenced in a study of T cells in Graves' hyperthyroidism and ophthalmopathy. The source material, RNA transcripts, was used to amplify TCR beta CDR3 regions. Using the HTBI primer set, a first-round RT-PCR was run on the TCR CDR3. In TCRdb, the multiplex PCR reads were re-called with MiXCR into one record per CDR3 protein. The sample shows 280,000 or so distinct CDR3 sequences, 25% to 30% of them seen only once. The sample consisted of blood. Receptors were obtained from a man aged 35-49 years with Graves' hyperthyroidism that later progressed to Graves' ophthalmopathy.

The chain joins TRBV12-3 or TRBV12-4 to TRBJ2-5; tentatively, D is TRBD2 (5 bases). The CDR3 runs to 13 residues. Trimming removed 4 bases from V and 7 bases from J, with 13 bases in between. The CDR3 sequence is CASSYPLRGTQYF. The CDR3 nucleotides are TGTGCCAGCAGTTACCCTCTCCGGGGGACCCAGTACTTC.

This clonotype has a count of ten or more. V and J are TRBV20-1 and TRBJ1-4; TRBD1 might be the D (5 bases). This CDR3 is built from 13 residues. Germline V gene data show CDR1 as DFQATT and CDR2 as SNEGSKA (reference sequence). The V end was cut by 5 bases, the J end by 7 bases, with 14 bases between. The CDR3 DNA reads TGCAGTGCTTCCGGGGCCCAACGTGAAAAACTGTTTTTT. It codes for CSASGAQREKLFF.

This clonotype came up many times. The DNA for the CDR3 is TGTGCCAGCAGTTACCACAAGACGGGAAAGCTAGGTACAGATACGCAGTATTTT. This sequence encodes CASSYHKTGKLGTDTQYF. The chain couples TRBV6-2 or TRBV6-3 to TRBJ2-3; D is perhaps TRBD2 (5 bases). Germline lookup yields CDR1 MNHEY and CDR2 SVGEGT. V gave up 2 bases and J gave up 3 bases, with 21 bases separating them. The CDR3 contains 18 residues.

The chain links TRBV28 to TRBJ2-2; D tentatively reads TRBD1 or TRBD2 (5 bases each). Germline CDR1 is MDHEN and CDR2 is SYDVKM. Trimming stripped 10 bases from V and 5 bases from J, with 14 bases between. The CDR3 length is 13 residues. Here the CDR3 reads CAIGAMRTGELFF. The CDR3 DNA follows: TGTGCCATCGGGGCCATGAGGACCGGGGAGCTGTTTTTT.

The chain combines TRBV29-1 with TRBJ2-7, with D tentatively TRBD2 (6 bases). Germline V lookup: CDR1 SQVTM, CDR2 ANQGSEA. This CDR3 comprises 14 residues. Trimming stripped 1 base from V and 7 bases from J, with 17 bases between. CDR3 nucleotide sequence: TGCAGCGTTGAAGGGCGGGGAAAGATAGGGGAGCAGTACTTC. Its protein is CSVEGRGKIGEQYF.

This clonotype was recorded many times. The CDR3 sequence is CASSPQSVYPTSQFF. The CDR3 coding sequence is TGTGCCAGCTCACCACAGTCGGTCTACCCAACGTCGCAGTTCTTC. The rearrangement links TRBV18 to TRBJ2-1; D remains unclear. Trimming removed 1 base from V and 12 bases from J, with 19 bases in between. Germline CDR1 KGHSH, CDR2 LQKENI. This CDR3 is 15 amino acids long.

The table lists this clonotype with many counts. The J gene is TRBJ2-7, the V gene TRBV28; D unclear. This CDR3 contains 13 residues. Germline V gene sequence: CDR1 MDHEN, CDR2 SYDVKM. V gave up 6 bases and J gave up 3 bases, with 12 bases separating them. The CDR3 sequence is CASRGPANYEQYF. As DNA, the CDR3 is TGTGCCAGCAGGGGCCCCGCCAACTACGAGCAGTACTTC. Together with reference TRBV28 and TRBJ2-7, the CDR3 gives the full variable domain: DVKVTQSSRYLVKRTGEKVFLECVQDMDHENMFWYRQDPGLGLRLIYFSYDVKMKEKGDIPEGYSVSREKKERFSLILESASTNQTSMYLCASRGPANYEQYFGPGTRLTVT.

In its sample, this clonotype was seen many times. The chain links TRBV5-1 to TRBJ2-5, with 9 bases identical to TRBD1. The CDR3 has 17 amino acids. After removal of 4 bases from V and 7 bases from J, the junction contained 17 bases not matched to a gene. The V gene's germline CDR1 is SGHRS and CDR2 YFSETQ. The CDR3 reads CASSHSLRTGVFGTQYF. The CDR3 nucleotides read TGCGCCAGCAGCCACAGCCTCCGGACAGGGGTGTTTGGGACCCAGTACTTC.

This clonotype has only a few counts. The chain combines TRBV12-3 or TRBV12-4 with TRBJ1-1; no reliable D call. The CDR3 is 14 amino acids. The V end lost 1 base, the J end lost 7 bases, and 13 bases lay between the germline ends. The CDR3 DNA reads TGTGCCAGCAGTTTAGTAGTGGCTCCACTTGAAGCTTTCTTT. Protein sequence: CASSLVVAPLEAFF.

In its sample, this clonotype was seen a few times. The junction departs from the called germline gene at one end, perhaps through a read error. The genes are TRBV27 and TRBJ2-7, with D unclear. In germline, CDR1 is MNHEY, CDR2 SMNVEV (reference sequence). The CDR3 has 13 amino acids. The CDR3 DNA reads as TGTACCAGCAGTTTGAGGTTGCCAGCCGAGCAGTACTTC. Translation: CTSSLRLPAEQYF.

The chain carries TRBV11-2 and TRBJ2-5, with 9 bases matching TRBD1. The CDR3 is 15 amino acids. The J segment lost 4 bases and the V segment lost 5 bases, leaving 8 bases of the junction unmatched. Germline CDR1 reads SGHAT; CDR2 reads FQNNGV. CDR3 DNA sequence: TGTGCCAGCAGCCTCCCGGGACAGGGTCGAGAGACCCAGTACTTC. This codes for CASSLPGQGRETQYF.

The gene calls are TRBV6-2 or TRBV6-3 and TRBJ2-7, with TRBD2 matching over 11 bases. Germline values: CDR1 MNHEY, CDR2 SVGEGT. The CDR3 is 16 residues long. The J segment lost 3 bases and the V segment lost 2 bases, leaving 6 bases of the junction unmatched. CDR3 in amino acids: CASSYRTGTSGYEQYF. CDR3 DNA: TGTGCCAGCAGTTACAGAACCGGGACTAGCGGCTACGAGCAGTACTTC.

This clonotype turned up a few times. V usage is TRBV20-1 and J usage is TRBJ1-2; unclear D gene. In germline, CDR1 is DFQATT, CDR2 SNEGSKA (reference sequence). CDR3 length: 16 residues. The germline V and J ends were trimmed by 0 bases and 2 bases, with 16 bases remaining between them. The CDR3 loop is CSARDMTRWPNYGYTF. For the CDR3, the DNA is TGCAGTGCTAGAGATATGACCAGGTGGCCAAACTATGGCTACACCTTC.

The table lists this clonotype with many counts. The J gene is TRBJ2-5, the V gene TRBV10-3; 9 nucleotides agree with TRBD2. This CDR3 contains 14 residues. With 6 bases clipped from V and 5 bases from J, the junction kept 7 bases outside the gene matches. CDR1 is ENHRY and CDR2 is SYGVKD in the germline V gene. The CDR3, as DNA: TGTGCCATCAGCGCTGGACTAGCGTTGGAGACCCAGTACTTC. Translation: CAISAGLALETQYF.

This clonotype has at least ten counts. The chain recombines TRBV27 with TRBJ2-7; D is unresolved. The CDR3 covers 10 residues. Germline CDR1 is MNHEY and CDR2 is SMNVEV (reference sequence). V lost 11 bases and J lost 5, with 10 bases in between. CDR3 in DNA: TGTGCCCAGTTGGTCGACGAGCAGTACTTC. Its translation: CAQLVDEQYF.

This rearrangement joins TRBV29-1 to TRBJ1-1; D not resolved. Germline V CDR1 and CDR2: SQVTM, ANQGSEA. The CDR3 loop spans 14 amino acids. With 6 bases removed from V and 3 bases from J, the gap between germline ends came to 17 bases. The CDR3 sequence is CSVRLGVGDTEAFF. The CDR3 DNA is TGCAGCGTCCGTCTTGGGGTAGGAGACACTGAAGCTTTCTTT.

The sample holds many counts of this clonotype. V gene TRBV11-1 combines with J gene TRBJ2-3; TRBD2 matches 12 bases. The germline CDR1 and CDR2 sequences are SGHAT and FQDESV (reference sequence). CDR3 length: 16 amino acids. V was pared by 5 bases and J by 3 bases, with 6 bases of the junction left unmatched. The CDR3: CASSRLAGVGTDTQYF. The CDR3 DNA reads as TGTGCCAGCAGCCGACTAGCGGGAGTTGGTACAGATACGCAGTATTTT.

This clonotype was picked up many times. The chain is built from TRBV20-1 and TRBJ2-7; tentative D call: TRBD2 (6 bases). The V gene lost 6 bases and the J gene lost 4 bases, with 10 bases spanning the gap. CDR1 and CDR2 (germline): DFQATT, SNEGSKA (reference sequence). There are 11 residues in the CDR3. The CDR3 nucleotides are TGCAGTGCCCCCCGGGGGTACGAGCAGTACTTC. Protein product: CSAPRGYEQYF.

In this sample, this clonotype turned up many times. The chain links TRBV20-1 to TRBJ2-7; 11 bases map to TRBD1. CDR3 length: 15 amino acids. J gave up 6 bases and V 5 bases, and 12 bases lay outside the gene matches. Germline-derived CDR1 and CDR2 are DFQATT and SNEGSKA (reference sequence). The CDR3 DNA reads TGCAGTGCTCTACCCCCCTCCGGGACAGGGGGCGAGCAGTACTTC. This gives the protein CSALPPSGTGGEQYF.

The sample holds many counts of this clonotype. This chain uses TRBV11-2 with TRBJ1-5; no reliable D call. This CDR3 has 13 amino acids. Germline-derived CDR1 and CDR2 are SGHAT and FQNNGV. V was pared by 3 bases and J by 2 bases, with 5 bases between. The CDR3 bases are TGTGCCAGCAGCTTCGGTCGCAATCAGCCCCAGCATTTT. This gives the protein CASSFGRNQPQHF.

This clonotype was observed at least ten times. CDR3 sequence: CSVETGQEGSYEQYF. CDR3 sequence (DNA): TGCAGCGTTGAAACGGGACAGGAGGGATCCTACGAGCAGTACTTC. The chain employs TRBV29-1 and TRBJ2-7, with TRBD1 matching over 8 bases. This CDR3 is built from 15 residues. CDR1 and CDR2 from the germline V gene are SQVTM and ANQGSEA. V lost 2 bases and J lost 1; bases outside the gene matches: 7.

This clonotype was observed many times. The rearrangement uses TRBV4-2 and TRBJ1-1; D remains ambiguous. V lost 3 bases to trimming and J lost 0 bases, with 8 bases between them. The CDR3 spans 14 residues. CDR1 and CDR2 (germline): LGHNA, YNFKEQ. The CDR3 coding sequence is TGTGCCAGCAGCCAGGCCTTTATGAACACTGAAGCTTTCTTT. Translated: CASSQAFMNTEAFF.

This clonotype was picked up many times. The chain links TRBV12-3 or TRBV12-4 to TRBJ1-1, with unresolved D. V was shortened by 8 bases and J by 4 bases, with 14 bases between the two germline ends. CDR3 length equals 13 residues. The CDR3 is CASGAKGGTEAFF. The CDR3 bases are TGTGCCAGCGGCGCGAAAGGCGGCACTGAAGCTTTCTTT.

This clonotype was recorded at least ten times. DNA of the CDR3: TGTGCCACCAGCAGAGAAGGGGCGCTACCCGGGGAGCTGTTTTTT. This translates into CATSREGALPGELFF. V usage is TRBV15 and J usage is TRBJ2-2; D may be TRBD1 (5 bases). Germline V gene data show CDR1 as LNHNV and CDR2 as YYDKDF (reference sequence). V was pared by 0 bases and J by 6 bases, with 11 bases between. The CDR3 length is 15 residues.

The gene calls are TRBV6-2 or TRBV6-3 and TRBJ1-5; D is possibly TRBD1 (6 bases). Germline lookup yields CDR1 MNHEY and CDR2 SVGEGT. V lost 3 bases and J lost 6, with 21 bases in between. The CDR3 contains 17 residues. This CDR3 is CASSYPSPQGRAQPQHF. Written as DNA, the CDR3 is TGTGCCAGCAGTTATCCCTCTCCACAGGGACGGGCTCAGCCCCAGCATTTT.

As regards this clonotype: With a much larger clone just one base away, this may be a read error. CDR3 in amino acids: CGARAQGQLYGYTF. The CDR3 region has the DNA TGCGGTGCTAGAGCTCAGGGACAGCTCTATGGCTACACCTTC. The rearrangement joins TRBV20-1 to TRBJ1-2, with 7 bases lining up with TRBD1. The CDR3 contains 14 residues. Germline lookup yields CDR1 DFQATT and CDR2 SNEGSKA (reference sequence).

This clonotype was recorded once. The chain is built from TRBV19 and TRBJ1-1; 7 bases agree with TRBD1. The CDR3 covers 17 residues. V lost 6 bases, J lost 0 bases, and 13 bases stayed unmatched. The germline V gene has CDR1 LNHDA and CDR2 SQIVND (reference sequence). The CDR3 loop is CASRPLGQRALNTEAFF. CDR3 coding DNA: TGTGCCAGTAGACCACTGGGACAGCGAGCCTTGAACACTGAAGCTTTCTTT.